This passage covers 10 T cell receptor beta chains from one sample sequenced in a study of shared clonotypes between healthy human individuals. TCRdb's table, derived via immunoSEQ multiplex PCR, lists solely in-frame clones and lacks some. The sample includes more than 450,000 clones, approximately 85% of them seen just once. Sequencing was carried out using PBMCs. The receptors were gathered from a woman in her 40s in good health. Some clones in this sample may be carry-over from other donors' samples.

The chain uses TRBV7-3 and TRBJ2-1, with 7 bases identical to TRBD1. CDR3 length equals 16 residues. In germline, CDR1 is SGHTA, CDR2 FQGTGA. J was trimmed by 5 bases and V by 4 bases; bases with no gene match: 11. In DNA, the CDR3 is TGTGCCAGCAGCTCCCTGGGGACAGCTAACGACAATGAGCAGTTCTTC. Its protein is CASSSLGTANDNEQFF.

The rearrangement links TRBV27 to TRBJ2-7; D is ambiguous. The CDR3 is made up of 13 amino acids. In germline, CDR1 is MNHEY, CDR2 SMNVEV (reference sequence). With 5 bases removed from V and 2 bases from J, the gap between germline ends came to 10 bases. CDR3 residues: CASSLIGAYEQYF. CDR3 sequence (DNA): TGTGCCAGCAGTCTAATTGGGGCCTACGAGCAGTACTTC.

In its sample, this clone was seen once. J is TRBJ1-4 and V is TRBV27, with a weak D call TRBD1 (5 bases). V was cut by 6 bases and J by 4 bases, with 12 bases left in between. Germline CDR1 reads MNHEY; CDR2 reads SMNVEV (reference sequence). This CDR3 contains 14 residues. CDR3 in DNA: TGTGCCAGCAGACACGACAGATATAATGAAAAACTGTTTTTT. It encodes CASRHDRYNEKLFF. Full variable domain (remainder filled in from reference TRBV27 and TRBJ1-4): EAQVTQNPRYLITVTGKKLTVTCSQNMNHEYMSWYRQDPGLGLRQIYYSMNVEVTDKGDVPEGYKVSRKEKRNFPLILESPSPNQTSLYFCASRHDRYNEKLFFGSGTQLSVL.

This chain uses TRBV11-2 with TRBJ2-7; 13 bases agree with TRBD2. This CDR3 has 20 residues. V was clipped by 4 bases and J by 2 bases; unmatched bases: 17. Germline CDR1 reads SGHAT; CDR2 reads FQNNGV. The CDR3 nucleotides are TGTGCCAGCAGCTCAGATATTATTAATCCCGGACTAGCGGGGGCCTACGAGCAGTACTTC. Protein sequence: CASSSDIINPGLAGAYEQYF.

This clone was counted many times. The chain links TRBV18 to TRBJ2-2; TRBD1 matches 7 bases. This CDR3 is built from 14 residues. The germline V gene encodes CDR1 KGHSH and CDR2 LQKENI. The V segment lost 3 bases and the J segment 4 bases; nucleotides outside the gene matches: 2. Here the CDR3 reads CASSPTGSTGELFF. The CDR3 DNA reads TGTGCCAGCTCACCGACAGGGAGCACCGGGGAGCTGTTTTTT.

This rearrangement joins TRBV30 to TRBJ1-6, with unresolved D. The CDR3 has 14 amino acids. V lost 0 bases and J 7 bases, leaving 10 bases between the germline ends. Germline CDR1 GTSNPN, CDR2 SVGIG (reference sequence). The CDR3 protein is CAWSVLPGNSPLHF. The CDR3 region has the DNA TGTGCCTGGAGTGTACTGCCGGGGAATTCACCCCTCCACTTT.

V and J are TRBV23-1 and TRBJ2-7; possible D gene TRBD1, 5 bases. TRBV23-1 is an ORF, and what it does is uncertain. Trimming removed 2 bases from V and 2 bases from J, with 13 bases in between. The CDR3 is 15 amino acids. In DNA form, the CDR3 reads TGCGCCAGCAGTCAAGGGGCAGAGATGGCCTACGAGCAGTACTTC. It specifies CASSQGAEMAYEQYF.

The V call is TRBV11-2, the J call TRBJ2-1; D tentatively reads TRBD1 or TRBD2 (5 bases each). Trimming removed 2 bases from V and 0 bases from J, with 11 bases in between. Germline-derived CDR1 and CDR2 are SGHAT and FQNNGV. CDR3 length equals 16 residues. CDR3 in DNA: TGTGCCAGCAGCTTAATTAAGGGGAGCTCCTACAATGAGCAGTTCTTC. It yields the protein CASSLIKGSSYNEQFF.

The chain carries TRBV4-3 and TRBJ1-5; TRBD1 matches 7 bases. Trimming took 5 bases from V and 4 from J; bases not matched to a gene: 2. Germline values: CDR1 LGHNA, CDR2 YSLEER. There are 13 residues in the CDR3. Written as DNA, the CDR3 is TGCGCCAGCAGCGCGGGACAGAATCAGCCCCAGCATTTT. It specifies CASSAGQNQPQHF.

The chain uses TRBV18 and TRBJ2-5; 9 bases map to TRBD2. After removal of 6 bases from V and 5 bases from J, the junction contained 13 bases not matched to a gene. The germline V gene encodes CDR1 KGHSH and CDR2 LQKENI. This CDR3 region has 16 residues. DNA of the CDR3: TGTGCCAGCTCTTCAAGACTAGCGGACTTATGGGAGACCCAGTACTTC. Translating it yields CASSSRLADLWETQYF.